One sample yielded the 29 T cell receptor beta chains listed below, sequenced in a study of blood T cell repertoires in COVID-19. Measured with immunoSEQ multiplex PCR; TCRdb has only the in-frame clones, and not every one. The sample lists 200,000 to 250,000 clones; around 90% were seen once. Sequencing was done on a sample of peripheral blood. The source is a man between 60 and 70 years old who had recovered from COVID-19.

CDR3 coding DNA: TGTGCCAGCACACGCCTTGGGGGGGGGCAGGGGACCCAGTACTTC. It codes for CASTRLGGGQGTQYF. V is TRBV6-5 and J is TRBJ2-5, with D maybe TRBD2 (7 bases). This CDR3 is 15 amino acids long. The germline gives CDR1 MNHEY, CDR2 SVGAGI. The V gene lost 7 bases and the J gene lost 7 bases, with 22 bases spanning the gap.

The J gene is TRBJ1-5, the V gene TRBV2; D is unclear. V lost 3 bases and J lost 6, with 6 bases in between. Germline-derived CDR1 and CDR2 are SNHLY and FYNNEI. This CDR3 is built from 12 residues. In DNA, the CDR3 is TGTGCCAGCAGTGATGGCTTTCAGCCCCAGCATTTT. As protein: CASSDGFQPQHF.

V gene TRBV5-1 combines with J gene TRBJ1-2; D remains unclear. V was trimmed by 3 bases and J by 5 bases, leaving 8 bases between them. Germline CDR1 is SGHRS and CDR2 is YFSETQ. The CDR3 sequence is 12 residues long. The chain's CDR3 is CASSYDTYGYTF. CDR3 bases: TGCGCCAGCAGCTACGACACGTATGGCTACACCTTC.

V gene TRBV6-5 combines with J gene TRBJ1-2; a possible D gene is TRBD1 (5 bases). The length of the CDR3 is 15 residues. Trimming pared 0 bases from V and 4 bases from J, leaving 12 bases between. CDR1 MNHEY and CDR2 SVGAGI come from the germline V gene. CDR3 sequence reads: CASSYSPQGLYGYTF. CDR3 bases: TGTGCCAGCAGTTACTCCCCCCAGGGACTCTATGGCTACACCTTC.

This chain links TRBV5-1 with TRBJ1-4; D is uncertain. With 1 base removed from V and 8 bases from J, the gap between germline ends came to 15 bases. In germline, CDR1 is SGHRS, CDR2 YFSETQ. This CDR3 has 15 amino acids. The CDR3 DNA reads as TGCGCCAGCAGCTTGTACCGGCTCGAGGAGGAAAAACTGTTTTTT. Its protein product is CASSLYRLEEEKLFF.

The rearrangement uses TRBV18 and TRBJ2-1; TRBD1 matches 8 bases. CDR1 is KGHSH and CDR2 is LQKENI in the germline V gene. The junction had 13 bases not matched to a gene; V was cut back by 3 bases and J by 12 bases. This CDR3 has 15 amino acids. The CDR3 loop is CASSPDRTSTGGQFF. CDR3 DNA sequence: TGTGCCAGCTCACCGGACAGGACTTCTACAGGGGGGCAGTTCTTC. Full variable domain (missing parts from reference TRBV18 and TRBJ2-1): NAGVMQNPRHLVRRRGQEARLRCSPMKGHSHVYWYRQLPEEGLKFMVYLQKENIIDESGMPKERFSAEFPKEGPSILRIQQVVRGDSAAYFCASSPDRTSTGGQFFGPGTRLTVL.

The genes are TRBV12-3 or TRBV12-4 and TRBJ1-2, with D unclear. V lost 3 bases, J lost 2 bases, and 4 bases lay in between. This CDR3 has 12 residues. Here the CDR3 reads CASSFLNYGYTF. CDR3 in DNA: TGTGCCAGCAGTTTCTTAAACTATGGCTACACCTTC.

This clone was recorded a few times. The chain couples TRBV6-5 to TRBJ2-7; possibly TRBD2 for D (6 bases). The CDR3 contains 14 residues. Germline CDR1 MNHEY, CDR2 SVGAGI. The V end was cut by 6 bases, the J end by 3 bases, with 15 bases between. This chain's CDR3 is CASSHGEVLYEQYF. The CDR3 bases are TGTGCCAGCAGCCATGGGGAGGTTCTCTACGAGCAGTACTTC.

The sample holds one count of this clone. The chain has TRBV7-9 and TRBJ2-2; D might be TRBD1 (5 bases). This CDR3 is 14 amino acids long. CDR1 is SEHNR, CDR2 FQNEAQ, per germline (reference sequence). V gave up 2 bases and J gave up 5 bases, with 9 bases separating them. CDR3 protein: CASSLQGSTGELFF. The CDR3, as DNA: TGTGCCAGCAGCTTACAGGGATCTACCGGGGAGCTGTTTTTT. The full variable domain, its missing parts supplied by reference TRBV7-9 and TRBJ2-2, is DTGVSQNPRHKITKRGQNVTFRCDPISEHNRLYWYRQTLGQGPEFLTYFQNEAQLEKSRLLSDRFSAERPKGSFSTLEIQRTEQGDSAMYLCASSLQGSTGELFFGEGSRLTVL.

The chain carries TRBV6-2 or TRBV6-3 and TRBJ2-7; 9 positions match TRBD2. Germline assignment: CDR1 MNHEY and CDR2 SVGEGT. The CDR3 totals 14 residues. V gave up 6 bases and J gave up 4 bases; unmatched junction bases: 7. Written as DNA, the CDR3 is TGTGCCAGCAGCCAACCGGGACTAGCATACGAGCAGTACTTC. Amino acids: CASSQPGLAYEQYF.

The chain is built from TRBV28 and TRBJ2-7; D is ambiguous. The V end was cut by 4 bases, the J end by 7 bases, with 14 bases between. This CDR3 region has 13 residues. Germline assignment: CDR1 MDHEN and CDR2 SYDVKM. DNA for the CDR3: TGTGCCAGCAGTTCGCTACAGCCTCCGGAGCAGTACTTC. Encoded protein: CASSSLQPPEQYF.

V and J are TRBV29-1 and TRBJ2-5; 7 nucleotides match TRBD2. Germline CDR1 is SQVTM and CDR2 is ANQGSEA. With V trimmed by 4 bases and J by 5 bases, 4 bases remained unmatched. The CDR3 sequence is 12 residues long. The CDR3 coding sequence is TGCAGCGTTGGACTAGCTGGCGAGACCCAGTACTTC. As protein: CSVGLAGETQYF.

This rearrangement joins TRBV4-3 to TRBJ2-7; 7 bases align to TRBD2. V shed 4 bases and J 2 bases; nucleotides not matched to a gene: 8. Germline-derived CDR1 and CDR2 are LGHNA and YSLEER. CDR3 size: 15 residues. CDR3 DNA: TGCGCCAGCAGCCCCAGGGAGGGCCCGGCCTACGAGCAGTACTTC. Translating it yields CASSPREGPAYEQYF.

This clone was observed a single time. V is TRBV6-2 or TRBV6-3 and J is TRBJ2-4; no clear D. V shed 2 bases and J shed 0 bases, with 8 bases lying between them. This CDR3 region has 15 residues. Germline V lookup: CDR1 MNHEY, CDR2 SVGEGT. CDR3 sequence (DNA): TGTGCCAGCAGTTACGAGGTTCTAGCCAAAAACATTCAGTACTTC. Translation: CASSYEVLAKNIQYF.

This clone was observed a single time. V usage is TRBV13 and J usage is TRBJ1-1; TRBD1 is a possible D gene (6 bases). This CDR3 comprises 12 residues. Germline V lookup: CDR1 PRHDT, CDR2 FYEKMQ (reference sequence). The V and J ends lost 1 base and 8 bases respectively, with 8 bases between them. The CDR3 DNA sequence: TGTGCCAGCAGCTTAGCTGGGGGCGAAGCTTTCTTT. This encodes CASSLAGGEAFF. Filled out from reference TRBV13 and TRBJ1-1, the complete variable domain reads AAGVIQSPRHLIKEKRETATLKCYPIPRHDTVYWYQQGPGQDPQFLISFYEKMQSDKGSIPDRFSAQQFSDYHSELNMSSLELGDSALYFCASSLAGGEAFFGQGTRLTVV.

This chain joins TRBV2 and TRBJ2-1; TRBD2 matches 8 bases. The CDR3 loop spans 14 amino acids. V shed 7 bases and J 3 bases; nucleotides not matched to a gene: 5. Per germline, CDR1 SNHLY and CDR2 FYNNEI. The CDR3 is CASKAGVVYNEQFF. In DNA form, the CDR3 reads TGTGCCAGCAAAGCGGGAGTTGTCTACAATGAGCAGTTCTTC.

The chain couples TRBV7-2 to TRBJ1-3, with 7 bases that match TRBD1. Germline V gene lookup returns CDR1 SGHTA and CDR2 FQGNSA. The V gene end was trimmed by 3 bases and the J gene end by 4 bases; junction bases not matched to a gene: 12. The CDR3 loop spans 17 amino acids. The CDR3 nucleotides are TGTGCCAGCAGCTTGCGGGTGACAGGGCGAGTAGGAAACACCATATATTTT. Its protein product is CASSLRVTGRVGNTIYF.

This CDR3 reads CASTRTPKAGGGEKLFF. For the CDR3, the DNA is TGTGCCAGCACCCGAACTCCAAAGGCAGGGGGTGGTGAAAAACTGTTTTTT. V is TRBV28 and J is TRBJ1-4; 7 bases line up with TRBD1. V lost 7 bases to trimming and J lost 7 bases; unmatched junction nucleotides: 18. This CDR3 has 17 residues. Germline V gene lookup returns CDR1 MDHEN and CDR2 SYDVKM.

This rearrangement joins TRBV3-1 (or the pseudogene TRBV3-2) to TRBJ1-5; tentative D call: TRBD1 (5 bases). There are 15 residues in the CDR3. V lost 4 bases and J 1 base, leaving 11 bases between the germline ends. Germline-derived CDR1 and CDR2 are LGHDT and YNNKEL (reference sequence). The CDR3 reads CASSPAGGSNQPQHF. CDR3 DNA: TGTGCCAGCAGCCCGGCCGGGGGGAGCAATCAGCCCCAGCATTTT.

The V gene is TRBV4-1, the J gene TRBJ1-1; D is possibly TRBD1 (6 bases). The CDR3 is made up of 14 amino acids. Trimming took off 2 bases at V and 7 bases at J, with 14 bases between the two ends. Germline values: CDR1 MGHRA, CDR2 YSYEKL. The CDR3 nucleotides read TGCGCCAGCAGCCAAAGAGGGGGGGGTGGTGAAGCTTTCTTT. Its protein product is CASSQRGGGGEAFF.

The CDR3 coding sequence is TGTGCCAGCCTTCGGACTAGCGGGGCCTACGAGCAGTACTTC. Translating gives CASLRTSGAYEQYF. The gene calls are TRBV18 and TRBJ2-7, with 12 bases fitting TRBD2. V lost 8 bases to trimming and J lost 2 bases; unmatched junction nucleotides: 4. The CDR3 has 14 amino acids. Germline CDR1 reads KGHSH; CDR2 reads LQKENI.

The chain is built from TRBV6-5 and TRBJ2-1, with 13 bases identical to TRBD2. Germline CDR1 is MNHEY and CDR2 is SVGAGI. This CDR3 is 14 amino acids long. V gave up 6 bases and J gave up 8 bases; unmatched junction bases: 4. The CDR3: CASSRLAGGDEQFF. The CDR3, as DNA: TGTGCCAGCAGCAGACTAGCGGGGGGCGATGAGCAGTTCTTC.

The chain combines TRBV18 with TRBJ1-3; 8 bases fit TRBD1. The germline CDR1 and CDR2 sequences are KGHSH and LQKENI. The length of the CDR3 is 17 residues. V shed 1 base and J 1 base; nucleotides not matched to a gene: 6. The chain's CDR3 is CASSPLLRDRSGNTIYF. The DNA of the CDR3 is TGTGCCAGCTCACCACTCCTCCGGGACAGGTCTGGAAACACCATATATTTT. The full variable domain, rest sourced from reference TRBV18 and TRBJ1-3, is NAGVMQNPRHLVRRRGQEARLRCSPMKGHSHVYWYRQLPEEGLKFMVYLQKENIIDESGMPKERFSAEFPKEGPSILRIQQVVRGDSAAYFCASSPLLRDRSGNTIYFGEGSWLTVV.

To note about this clone: One junction end disagrees with the germline gene, perhaps due to a read error. The chain carries TRBV6-1 and TRBJ2-7, with TRBD2 as a possible D gene (5 bases). Germline loops: CDR1 MNHNS, CDR2 SASEGT. The length of the CDR3 is 13 residues. As DNA, the CDR3 is TGTGCCAGCAGGGAAGGAGGTTTCCACGAGCAGTACTTC. Translating gives CASREGGFHEQYF.

The chain links TRBV6-6 to TRBJ2-5, with 14 bases fitting TRBD2. Losses at the gene ends were 6 bases for V and 5 bases for J; bases not matched to a gene: 5. The CDR3 is made up of 15 amino acids. Germline V gene data show CDR1 as MNHNY and CDR2 as SVGAGI (reference sequence). This CDR3 reads CASRGTSGGWETQYF. Here the CDR3 DNA reads TGTGCCAGCAGAGGGACTAGCGGGGGTTGGGAGACCCAGTACTTC.

The J gene is TRBJ1-2, the V gene TRBV19, with D possibly being TRBD1 (5 bases). The germline V and J ends were trimmed by 3 bases and 2 bases, with 22 bases remaining between them. The germline V gene encodes CDR1 LNHDA and CDR2 SQIVND (reference sequence). This CDR3 is 18 amino acids long. The CDR3: CASSMPAGPRSLNYGYTF. Here the CDR3 DNA reads TGTGCCAGTAGTATGCCCGCGGGACCGCGGTCGTTAAACTATGGCTACACCTTC. The full variable domain, rest sourced from reference TRBV19 and TRBJ1-2, is DGGITQSPKYLFRKEGQNVTLSCEQNLNHDAMYWYRQDPGQGLRLIYYSQIVNDFQKGDIAEGYSVSREKKESFPLTVTSAQKNPTAFYLCASSMPAGPRSLNYGYTFGSGTRLTVV.

This clone was seen only once. CDR3 amino acids: CASKKGQGGTYEQYF. Here the CDR3 DNA reads TGTGCCAGCAAGAAGGGACAGGGGGGGACCTACGAGCAGTACTTC. J is TRBJ2-7 and V is TRBV6-5, with TRBD1 identical over 11 bases. Per germline, CDR1 MNHEY and CDR2 SVGAGI. The V and J ends lost 7 bases and 2 bases, in that order; junction bases with no gene match: 7. The CDR3 consists of 15 residues.

The chain carries TRBV28 and TRBJ1-5; D remains unclear. CDR3 length: 13 residues. The germline V and J ends were trimmed by 6 bases and 4 bases, with 10 bases remaining between them. Per germline, CDR1 MDHEN and CDR2 SYDVKM. The CDR3 coding sequence is TGTGCCAGCAGATCCTTCACAAATCAGCCCCAGCATTTT. It encodes CASRSFTNQPQHF. Complete variable domain (other parts from reference TRBV28 and TRBJ1-5): DVKVTQSSRYLVKRTGEKVFLECVQDMDHENMFWYRQDPGLGLRLIYFSYDVKMKEKGDIPEGYSVSREKKERFSLILESASTNQTSMYLCASRSFTNQPQHFGDGTRLSIL.

V usage is TRBV15 and J usage is TRBJ1-2; weak D call: TRBD1 (5 bases). V lost 1 base and J 0 bases, leaving 9 bases between the germline ends. This CDR3 region has 15 residues. Germline CDR1 reads LNHNV; CDR2 reads YYDKDF (reference sequence). The chain's CDR3 is CATSRAAGTNYGYTF. For the CDR3, the DNA is TGTGCCACCAGCAGAGCAGCAGGGACTAACTATGGCTACACCTTC. The variable domain in full, with the rest retrieved from reference TRBV15 and TRBJ1-2, is DAMVIQNPRYQVTQFGKPVTLSCSQTLNHNVMYWYQQKSSQAPKLLFHYYDKDFNNEADTPDNFQSRRPNTSFCFLDIRSPGLGDTAMYLCATSRAAGTNYGYTFGSGTRLTVV.